This entry concerns a single T cell receptor beta chain. This CDR3 has 19 residues. CDR1 and CDR2 from the germline V gene are KGHSY and FQNENV. Unmatched junction bases numbered 18, after V lost 2 bases and J lost 4 bases. TCRdb's table, derived via immunoSEQ multiplex PCR, lists solely in-frame clones and lacks some. The sample includes some 8,000 clones, roughly 97% of them seen just once. This sample is part of a study of graft-versus-host responses after intestinal transplantation. The material was PBMCs, obtained 23 days after intestinal transplant. The chain joins TRBV16 to TRBJ1-2; 8 positions match TRBD1. This sequence originates from a human patient who received an intestinal transplant, so some T cells may come from the graft donor. CDR3: CASSQTGTGDLLLGYGYTF. The CDR3 coding sequence is TGTGCCAGCAGCCAAACAGGGACAGGTGACCTGCTTTTGGGCTATGGCTACACCTTC. Variable domain in full (rest from reference TRBV16 and TRBJ1-2): GEEVAQTPKHLVRGEGQKAKLYCAPIKGHSYVFWYQQVLKNEFKFLISFQNENVFDETGMPKERFSAKCLPNSPCSLEIQATKLEDSAVYFCASSQTGTGDLLLGYGYTFGSGTRLTVV.